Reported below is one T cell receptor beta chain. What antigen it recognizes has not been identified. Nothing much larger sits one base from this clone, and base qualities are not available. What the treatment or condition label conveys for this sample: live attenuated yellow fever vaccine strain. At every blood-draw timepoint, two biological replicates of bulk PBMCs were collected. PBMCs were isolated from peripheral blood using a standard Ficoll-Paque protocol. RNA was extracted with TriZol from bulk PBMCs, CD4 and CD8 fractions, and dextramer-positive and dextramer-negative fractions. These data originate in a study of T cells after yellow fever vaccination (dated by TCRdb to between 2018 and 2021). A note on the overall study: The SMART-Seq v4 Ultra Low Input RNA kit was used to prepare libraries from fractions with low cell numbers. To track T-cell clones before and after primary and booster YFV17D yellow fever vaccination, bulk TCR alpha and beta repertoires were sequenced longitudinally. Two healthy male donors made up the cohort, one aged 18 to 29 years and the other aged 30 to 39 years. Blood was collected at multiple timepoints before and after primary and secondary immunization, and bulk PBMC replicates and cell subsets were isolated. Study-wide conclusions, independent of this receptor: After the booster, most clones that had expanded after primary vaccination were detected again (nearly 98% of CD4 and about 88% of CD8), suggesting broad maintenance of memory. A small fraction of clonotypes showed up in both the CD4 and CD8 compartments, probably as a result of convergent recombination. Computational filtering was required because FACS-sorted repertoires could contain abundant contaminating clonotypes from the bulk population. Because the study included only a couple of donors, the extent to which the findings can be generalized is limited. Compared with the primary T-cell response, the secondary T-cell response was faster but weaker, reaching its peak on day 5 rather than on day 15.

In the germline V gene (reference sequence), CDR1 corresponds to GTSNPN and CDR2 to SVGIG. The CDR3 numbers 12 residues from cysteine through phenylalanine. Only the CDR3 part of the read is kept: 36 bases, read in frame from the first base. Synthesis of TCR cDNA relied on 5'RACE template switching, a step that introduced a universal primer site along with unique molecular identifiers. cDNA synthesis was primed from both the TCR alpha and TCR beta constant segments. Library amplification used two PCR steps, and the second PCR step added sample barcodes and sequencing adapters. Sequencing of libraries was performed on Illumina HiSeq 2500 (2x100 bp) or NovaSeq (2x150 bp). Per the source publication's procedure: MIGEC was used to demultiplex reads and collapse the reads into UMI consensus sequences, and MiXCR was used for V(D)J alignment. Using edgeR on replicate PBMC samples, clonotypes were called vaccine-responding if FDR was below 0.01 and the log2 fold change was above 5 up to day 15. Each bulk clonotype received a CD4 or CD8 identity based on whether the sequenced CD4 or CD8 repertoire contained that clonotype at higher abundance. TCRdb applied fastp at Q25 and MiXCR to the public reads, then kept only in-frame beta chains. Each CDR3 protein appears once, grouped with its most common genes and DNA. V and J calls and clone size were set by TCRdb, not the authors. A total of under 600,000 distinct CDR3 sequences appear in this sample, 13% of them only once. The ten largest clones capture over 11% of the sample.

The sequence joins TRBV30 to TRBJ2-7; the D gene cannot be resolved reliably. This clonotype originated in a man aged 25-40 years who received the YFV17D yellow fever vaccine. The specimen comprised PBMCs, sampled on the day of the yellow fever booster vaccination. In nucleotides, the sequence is TGTGCAGCGACACAGCTCTCCTACGAGCAGTACTTC. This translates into CAATQLSYEQYF.